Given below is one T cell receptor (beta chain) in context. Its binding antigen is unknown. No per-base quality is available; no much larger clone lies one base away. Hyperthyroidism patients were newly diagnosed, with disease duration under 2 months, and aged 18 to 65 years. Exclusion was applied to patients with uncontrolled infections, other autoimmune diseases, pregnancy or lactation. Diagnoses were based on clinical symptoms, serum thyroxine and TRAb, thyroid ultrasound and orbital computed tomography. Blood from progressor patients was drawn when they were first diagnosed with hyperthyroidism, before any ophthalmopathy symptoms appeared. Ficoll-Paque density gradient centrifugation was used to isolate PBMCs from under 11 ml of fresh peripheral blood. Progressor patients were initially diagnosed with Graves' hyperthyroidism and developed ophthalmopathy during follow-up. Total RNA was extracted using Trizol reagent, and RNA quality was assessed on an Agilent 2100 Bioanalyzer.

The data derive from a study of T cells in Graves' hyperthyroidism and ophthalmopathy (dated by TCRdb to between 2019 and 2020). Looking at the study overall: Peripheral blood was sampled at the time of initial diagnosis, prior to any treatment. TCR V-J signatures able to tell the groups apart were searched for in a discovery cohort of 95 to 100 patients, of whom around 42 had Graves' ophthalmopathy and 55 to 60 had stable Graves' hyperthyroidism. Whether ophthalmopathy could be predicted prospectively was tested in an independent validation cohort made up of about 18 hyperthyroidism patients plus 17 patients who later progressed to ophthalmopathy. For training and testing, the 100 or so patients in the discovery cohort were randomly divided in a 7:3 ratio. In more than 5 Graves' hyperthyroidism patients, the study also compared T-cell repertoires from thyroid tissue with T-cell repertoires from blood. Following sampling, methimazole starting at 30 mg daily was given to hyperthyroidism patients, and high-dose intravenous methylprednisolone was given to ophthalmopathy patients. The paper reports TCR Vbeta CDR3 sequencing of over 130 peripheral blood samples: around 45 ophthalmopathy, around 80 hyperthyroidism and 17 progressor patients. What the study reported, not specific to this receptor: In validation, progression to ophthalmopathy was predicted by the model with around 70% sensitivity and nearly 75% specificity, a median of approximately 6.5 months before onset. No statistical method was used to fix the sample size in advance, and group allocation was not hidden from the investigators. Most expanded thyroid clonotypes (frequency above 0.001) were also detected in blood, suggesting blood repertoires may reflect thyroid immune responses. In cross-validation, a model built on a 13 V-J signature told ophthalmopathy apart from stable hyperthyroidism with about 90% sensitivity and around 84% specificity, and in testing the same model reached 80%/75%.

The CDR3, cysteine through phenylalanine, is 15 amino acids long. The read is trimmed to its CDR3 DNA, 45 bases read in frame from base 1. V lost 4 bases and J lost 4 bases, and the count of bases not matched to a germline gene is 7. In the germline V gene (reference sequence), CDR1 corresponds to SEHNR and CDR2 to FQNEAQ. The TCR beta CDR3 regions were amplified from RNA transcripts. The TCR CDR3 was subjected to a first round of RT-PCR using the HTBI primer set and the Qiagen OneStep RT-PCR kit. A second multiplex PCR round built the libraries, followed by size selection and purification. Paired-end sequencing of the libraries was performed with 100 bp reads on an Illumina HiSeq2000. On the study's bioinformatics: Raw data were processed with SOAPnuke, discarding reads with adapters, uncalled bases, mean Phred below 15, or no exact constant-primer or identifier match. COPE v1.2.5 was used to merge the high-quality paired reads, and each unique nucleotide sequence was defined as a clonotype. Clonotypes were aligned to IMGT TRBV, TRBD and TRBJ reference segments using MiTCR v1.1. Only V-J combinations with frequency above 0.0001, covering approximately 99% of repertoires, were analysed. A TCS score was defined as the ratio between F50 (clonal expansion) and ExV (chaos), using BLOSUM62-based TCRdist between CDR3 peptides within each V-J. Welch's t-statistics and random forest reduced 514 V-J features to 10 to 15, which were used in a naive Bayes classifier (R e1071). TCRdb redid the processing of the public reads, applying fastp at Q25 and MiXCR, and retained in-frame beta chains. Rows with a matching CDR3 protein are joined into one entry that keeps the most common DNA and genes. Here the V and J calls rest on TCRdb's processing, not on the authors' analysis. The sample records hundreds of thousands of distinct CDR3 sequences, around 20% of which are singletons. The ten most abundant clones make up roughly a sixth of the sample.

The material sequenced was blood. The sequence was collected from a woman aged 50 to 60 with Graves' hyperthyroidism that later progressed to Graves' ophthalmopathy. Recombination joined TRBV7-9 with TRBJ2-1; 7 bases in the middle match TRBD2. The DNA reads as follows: TGTGCCAGCAGCTCGGGGAGGGGAGGATACAATGAGCAGTTCTTC. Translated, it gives CASSSGRGGYNEQFF.